Below, 3 T cell receptor beta chains from the same sample are listed, as sequenced in a study of T cell repertoires in aging, cancer and after chemotherapy. A mixed TRB-A/B primer pool amplified rearranged TRB by multiplex touch-down PCR. TCRdb re-analysed the multiplex PCR reads in MiXCR, keeping a single row per CDR3 protein. The table has over 3,500 distinct CDR3 sequences, around 44% seen once. Amplification of TCR beta used genomic DNA extracted from peripheral blood. Sequencing was carried out using blood. These receptors were taken from a human donor with a solid tumor.

V gene TRBV29-1 combines with J gene TRBJ2-7, with D perhaps TRBD2 (5 bases). Between the trimmed V and J ends, which lost 4 bases and 2 bases, there was a span of 15 bases. This CDR3 spans 14 amino acids. The germline gives CDR1 SQVTM, CDR2 ANQGSEA. The CDR3 loop is CSVGGWEPTYEQYF. Written as DNA, the CDR3 is TGCAGCGTTGGCGGGTGGGAACCGACCTACGAGCAGTACTTC.

This clonotype is labeled as medium-sized. The chain joins TRBV29-1 to TRBJ2-7, with a possible D match to TRBD1 (5 bases). Germline V CDR1 and CDR2: SQVTM, ANQGSEA. The V and J ends lost 4 bases and 0 bases respectively, with 13 bases between them. The CDR3 spans 14 residues. DNA for the CDR3: TGCAGCGTTGTAGGGGTGCCCCTCTCCTACGAGCAGTACTTC. It yields the protein CSVVGVPLSYEQYF.

As for this clonotype: A much larger clone differs by one base, so this may be a read error. The rearrangement uses TRBV6-5 and TRBJ1-1, with 7 bases aligning to TRBD1. Germline V gene data show CDR1 as MNHEY and CDR2 as SVGAGI. With V trimmed by 9 bases and J by 1 base, 11 bases remained unmatched. The CDR3 has 15 residues. The CDR3 spells CARSGRQGSNTEAFF. CDR3 nucleotides: TGTGCCAGAAGTGGTCGACAGGGATCGAACACTGAAGCTTTCTTT.